This TCR beta chain derives from a study of T cells in Graves' hyperthyroidism and ophthalmopathy. Study outcomes and limitations: Blood also contained most expanded thyroid clonotypes above 0.001. Median prediction lead before ophthalmopathy onset was about 6.5 months with the model.

What was amplified from RNA transcripts were TCR beta CDR3 regions. HTBI primers were employed in a first-round RT-PCR of the TCR CDR3. TCRdb ran MiXCR on the multiplex PCR reads and lists one entry per CDR3 protein. Of more than 500,000 distinct CDR3 sequences listed, around 16% are singletons. Clinical Activity Scores of at least 3, NOSPECS grades of at least 4 and durations under 3 months characterized ophthalmopathy patients. The authors obtained PBMCs from over 8 ml of fresh peripheral blood. The table lists this clonotype with many counts. Its antigen is unidentified. The CDR3 totals 15 residues. With 6 bases removed from V and 0 bases from J, the gap between germline ends came to 13 bases. Germline-derived CDR1 and CDR2 are SGHTA and FQGTGA.

The chain has TRBV7-3 and TRBJ2-3, with D perhaps TRBD2 (6 bases). Material for sequencing was blood. This TCR came from a woman aged 30 to 39 with Graves' ophthalmopathy. The CDR3 loop is CASRDAGSSTDTQYF. DNA of the CDR3: TGTGCCAGCAGGGACGCGGGGTCTAGCACAGATACGCAGTATTTT. The whole variable domain, filled in from reference TRBV7-3 and TRBJ2-3, reads GAGVSQTPSNKVTEKGKYVELRCDPISGHTALYWYRQSLGQGPEFLIYFQGTGAADDSGLPNDRFFAVRPEGSVSTLKIQRTERGDSAVYLCASRDAGSSTDTQYFGPGTRLTVL.